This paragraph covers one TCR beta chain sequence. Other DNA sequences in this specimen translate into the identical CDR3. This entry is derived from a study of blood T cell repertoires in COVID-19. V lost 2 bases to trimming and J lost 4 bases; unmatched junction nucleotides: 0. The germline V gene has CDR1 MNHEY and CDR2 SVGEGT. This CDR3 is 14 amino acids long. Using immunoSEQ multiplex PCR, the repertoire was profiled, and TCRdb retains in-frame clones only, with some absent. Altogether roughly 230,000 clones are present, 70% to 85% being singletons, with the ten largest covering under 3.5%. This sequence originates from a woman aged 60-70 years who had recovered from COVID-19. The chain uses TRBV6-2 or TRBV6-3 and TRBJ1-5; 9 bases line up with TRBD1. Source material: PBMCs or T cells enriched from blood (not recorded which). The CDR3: CASSYGTGNQPQHF. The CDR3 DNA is TGTGCCAGCAGTTACGGGACAGGGAATCAGCCCCAGCATTTT.